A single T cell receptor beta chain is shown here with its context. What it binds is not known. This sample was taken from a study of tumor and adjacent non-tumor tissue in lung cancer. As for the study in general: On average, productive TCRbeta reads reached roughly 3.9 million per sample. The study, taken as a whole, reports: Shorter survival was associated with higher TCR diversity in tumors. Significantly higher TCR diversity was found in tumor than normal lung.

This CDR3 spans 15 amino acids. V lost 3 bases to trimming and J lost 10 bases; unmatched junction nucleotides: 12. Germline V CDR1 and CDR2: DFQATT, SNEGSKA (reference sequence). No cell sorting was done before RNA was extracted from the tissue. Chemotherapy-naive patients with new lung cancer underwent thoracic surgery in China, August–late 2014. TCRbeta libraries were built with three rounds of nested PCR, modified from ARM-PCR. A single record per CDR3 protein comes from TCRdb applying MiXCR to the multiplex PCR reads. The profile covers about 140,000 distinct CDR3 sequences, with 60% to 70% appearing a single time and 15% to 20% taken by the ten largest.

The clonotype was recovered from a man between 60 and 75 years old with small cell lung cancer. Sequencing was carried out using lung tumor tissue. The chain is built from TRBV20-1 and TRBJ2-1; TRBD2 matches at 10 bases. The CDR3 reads CSASIGSGGAEEQFF. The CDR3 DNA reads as TGCAGTGCTAGTATAGGGAGCGGGGGGGCAGAAGAGCAGTTCTTC.